These 23 T cell receptor beta chains came from one sample sequenced in a study of control samples from healthy donors and cancer patients. Here immunoSEQ multiplex PCR was the method, and the copy in TCRdb shows in-frame clones only, minus some. The table lists around 99,000 clones, over 75% of them singletons. The sequenced sample consisted of blood. These receptors all stem from a human donor in good health. The donor label of this sample is uncertain.

This clone was counted a single time. V usage is TRBV5-1 and J usage is TRBJ2-6, with TRBD1 as a possible D gene (5 bases). The V gene's germline CDR1 is SGHRS and CDR2 YFSETQ. CDR3 length: 15 amino acids. V was cut by 4 bases and J by 1 base, with 9 bases left in between. The CDR3 loop is CASSPQGSGANVLTF. CDR3 nucleotides: TGCGCCAGCAGCCCTCAGGGATCTGGGGCCAACGTCCTGACTTTC.

The rearrangement uses TRBV30 and TRBJ1-6, with D hard to call. Trimming removed 0 bases at V and 4 bases at J, with 16 bases between. The germline gives CDR1 GTSNPN, CDR2 SVGIG (reference sequence). The CDR3 sequence is 17 residues long. The CDR3 loop reads CAWSVSEGGRYNSPLHF. CDR3 DNA: TGTGCCTGGAGTGTAAGTGAAGGAGGCCGTTATAATTCACCCCTCCACTTT.

The rearrangement uses TRBV29-1 and TRBJ2-2; D is undetermined. Trimming cost V 3 bases and J 5 bases, with 10 bases left between them. Per the germline V gene, CDR1 is SQVTM and CDR2 is ANQGSEA. This CDR3 spans 13 amino acids. The CDR3 here is CSVDERSTGELFF. For the CDR3, the DNA is TGCAGCGTTGATGAACGGTCTACCGGGGAGCTGTTTTTT.

This clone came up once. The rearrangement joins TRBV30 to TRBJ1-1; D gene ambiguous. Germline loops: CDR1 GTSNPN, CDR2 SVGIG (reference sequence). CDR3 size: 13 residues. Trimming stripped 5 bases from V and 4 bases from J, with 14 bases between. In DNA, the CDR3 is TGTGCCTGGGGACCGAGTGGGCTCACTGAAGCTTTCTTT. This translates into CAWGPSGLTEAFF.

This clone has ten or more counts. The V gene is TRBV24-1, the J gene TRBJ2-2; no clear D gene. Germline V gene data show CDR1 as KGHDR and CDR2 as SFDVKD. This CDR3 has 15 residues. With 4 bases removed from V and 3 bases from J, the gap between germline ends came to 11 bases. The CDR3 DNA follows: TGTGCCACCAGTGACCAGGACGCAGACACCGGGGAGCTGTTTTTT. Translation: CATSDQDADTGELFF.

The chain recombines TRBV6-5 with TRBJ2-7; D gene unclear. CDR3 length: 14 amino acids. V dropped 8 bases and J dropped 3 bases, with 17 bases sitting between them. Germline lookup yields CDR1 MNHEY and CDR2 SVGAGI. CDR3: CASCCGYNFYEQYV. CDR3 in DNA: TGTGCCAGCTGTTGCGGTTACAATTTCTACGAGCAGTACGTC.

The V call is TRBV6-6, the J call TRBJ1-3, with D possibly being TRBD1 (5 bases). V was clipped by 4 bases and J by 4 bases, with 8 bases between them. Germline CDR1 is MNHNY and CDR2 is SVGAGI (reference sequence). This CDR3 is 13 amino acids long. CDR3 nucleotides: TGTGCCAGCAGTTGGGCAGGGGGAAACACCATATATTTT. It translates to CASSWAGGNTIYF.

The chain links TRBV9 to TRBJ1-6; TRBD1 aligns across 7 bases. V trimming: 0 bases; J trimming: 8 bases; junction bases outside the gene matches: 5. Germline loops: CDR1 SGDLS, CDR2 YYNGEE. This CDR3 has 15 residues. CDR3 nucleotide sequence: TGTGCCAGCAGCGTAGTAGGGGGCGACGATTCACCCCTCCACTTT. Protein product: CASSVVGGDDSPLHF.

The genes are TRBV14 and TRBJ2-3; no clear D. Germline-derived CDR1 and CDR2 are SGHDN and FVKESK. The CDR3 consists of 13 residues. The V end was cut by 5 bases, the J end by 7 bases, with 13 bases between. The CDR3 reads CASSSTMVNTQYF. CDR3 nucleotides: TGTGCCAGCAGCAGTACCATGGTCAATACGCAGTATTTT.

In this sample, this clone turned up once. This chain uses TRBV7-2 with TRBJ2-1, with D unclear. Deletions cut 1 base from V and 9 bases from J, with 4 bases between. The germline gives CDR1 SGHTA, CDR2 FQGNSA. The CDR3 sequence is 11 residues long. DNA of the CDR3: TGTGCCAGCAGCTTAGAGGGTGAGCAGTTCTTC. Amino acids: CASSLEGEQFF.

J is TRBJ2-3 and V is TRBV5-4; no reliable D call. Germline CDR1 is SGHNT and CDR2 is YYREEE (reference sequence). The CDR3 has 13 amino acids. The V end lost 6 bases, the J end lost 6 bases, and 14 bases lay between the germline ends. This chain's CDR3 is CASTGSGGDTQYF. DNA of the CDR3: TGTGCCAGCACAGGCTCGGGTGGGGATACGCAGTATTTT.

The V gene is TRBV6-5, the J gene TRBJ2-5, with TRBD2 identical over 11 bases. V was pared by 6 bases and J by 4 bases, with 7 bases of the junction left unmatched. Germline V gives CDR1 MNHEY, CDR2 SVGAGI. The CDR3 contains 15 residues. The CDR3, as DNA: TGTGCCAGCAGCAGTGTAGCGGGGGGGCCAGAGACCCAGTACTTC. Its protein product is CASSSVAGGPETQYF.

Here the CDR3 DNA reads TGTGCCAGCAGTTACTCGGTAGGATTTGGCTACACCTTC. Translation: CASSYSVGFGYTF. The chain is built from TRBV6-5 and TRBJ1-2, with D uncertain. Per the germline V gene, CDR1 is MNHEY and CDR2 is SVGAGI. The CDR3 length is 13 residues. V shed 0 bases and J shed 7 bases, with 9 bases lying between them.

This clone was counted between two and nine times. The chain joins TRBV2 to TRBJ1-3; D is unclear. Trimming removed 4 bases at V and 0 bases at J, with 1 base between. In germline, CDR1 is SNHLY, CDR2 FYNNEI. The CDR3 consists of 12 residues. The CDR3, as DNA: TGTGCCAGCAGTGTCTCTGGAAACACCATATATTTT. The encoded protein is CASSVSGNTIYF.

This sequence joins TRBV2 and TRBJ1-1; TRBD1 matches at 8 bases. The CDR3 runs 15 residues. Per germline, CDR1 SNHLY and CDR2 FYNNEI. The trim removed 9 bases at V and 5 bases at J, leaving 14 bases unmatched. CDR3 sequence: CASKKPTGGGTEAFF. The CDR3 DNA is TGTGCCAGTAAGAAGCCCACAGGGGGTGGGACTGAAGCTTTCTTT. Drawing the rest from reference TRBV2 and TRBJ1-1, the complete variable domain is EPEVTQTPSHQVTQMGQEVILRCVPISNHLYFYWYRQILGQKVEFLVSFYNNEISEKSEIFDDQFSVERPDGSNFTLKIRSTKLEDSAMYFCASKKPTGGGTEAFFGQGTRLTVV.

CDR3: CASSLVGEQFF. The CDR3 coding sequence is TGTGCCAGTAGCCTCGTAGGTGAGCAGTTCTTC. The chain links TRBV19 to TRBJ2-1; D uncertain. V lost 6 bases to trimming and J lost 9 bases, with 9 bases between them. Germline-derived CDR1 and CDR2 are LNHDA and SQIVND (reference sequence). The CDR3 length is 11 residues.

This rearrangement joins TRBV12-3 or TRBV12-4 to TRBJ2-5, with D hard to call. Trimming took 6 bases from V and 0 from J, leaving 8 bases between them. The CDR3 covers 13 residues. CDR3 nucleotides: TGTGCCAGCAGCCCTGGACACCAAGAGACCCAGTACTTC. As protein: CASSPGHQETQYF.

This clone was detected only once. V usage is TRBV18 and J usage is TRBJ2-2; 9 bases are a match to TRBD2. V trimming: 2 bases; J trimming: 4 bases; junction bases outside the gene matches: 14. The germline gives CDR1 KGHSH, CDR2 LQKENI. CDR3 length equals 19 residues. Here the CDR3 reads CASSPRMTSGPSGTGELFF. The CDR3 nucleotides read TGTGCCAGCTCACCAAGGATGACTAGCGGCCCCTCTGGCACCGGGGAGCTGTTTTTT.

This chain joins TRBV5-6 and TRBJ1-1; D gene ambiguous. The germline V gene has CDR1 SGHDT and CDR2 YYEEEE. The CDR3 is 14 amino acids. V lost 0 bases to trimming and J lost 1 base, with 7 bases between them. The CDR3 bases are TGTGCCAGCAGCTTGGCCGGAGGGAACACTGAAGCTTTCTTT. It yields the protein CASSLAGGNTEAFF. The variable domain in full, with the rest retrieved from reference TRBV5-6 and TRBJ1-1, is DAGVTQSPTHLIKTRGQQVTLRCSPKSGHDTVSWYQQALGQGPQFIFQYYEEEERQRGNFPDRFSGHQFPNYSSELNVNALLLGDSALYLCASSLAGGNTEAFFGQGTRLTVV.

The chain couples TRBV2 to TRBJ2-7; 10 bases map to TRBD1. J was trimmed by 4 bases and V by 6 bases; bases with no gene match: 3. CDR3 length: 13 residues. Germline CDR1 and CDR2: SNHLY and FYNNEI. Written as DNA, the CDR3 is TGTGCCAGCAGAGGACAGGGGGGATACGAGCAGTACTTC. Its protein product is CASRGQGGYEQYF.

This clone was recorded only once. The chain couples TRBV13 to TRBJ1-2; no definite D call. Germline CDR1 PRHDT, CDR2 FYEKMQ (reference sequence). The CDR3 loop spans 9 amino acids. Trimming took off 7 bases at V and 8 bases at J, with 5 bases between the two ends. The CDR3 coding sequence is TGTGCCAGCAACCCAGGCTACACCTTC. It translates to CASNPGYTF.

The rearrangement joins TRBV27 to TRBJ1-2; possibly TRBD1 for D (5 bases). Germline V CDR1 and CDR2: MNHEY, SMNVEV (reference sequence). Between the trimmed V and J ends, which lost 10 bases and 2 bases, there was a span of 11 bases. The CDR3 has 12 amino acids. Written as DNA, the CDR3 is TGTGCCACCCGGGGGGAGAACTATGGCTACACCTTC. Protein product: CATRGENYGYTF.

The V call is TRBV7-9, the J call TRBJ2-1; 8 bases fit TRBD2. Trimming took 5 bases from V and 7 from J; bases not matched to a gene: 10. The CDR3 consists of 15 residues. The V gene's germline CDR1 is SEHNR and CDR2 FQNEAQ (reference sequence). CDR3 sequence (DNA): TGTGCCAGCAGCCCTGCGGGGGGCGCCTCGAATGAGCAGTTCTTC. It translates to CASSPAGGASNEQFF.